This T cell receptor beta chain was sequenced during a study of cytotoxic CD8 clonotypes in ibrutinib-treated CLL. In the study overall: Each sample contained, on average, approximately 230,000 productive templates and 75,000 to 95,000 productive rearrangements.

The data were produced by immunoSEQ multiplex PCR, yet TCRdb's version contains in-frame clones alone and is incomplete. The sample lists some 27,000 clones; approximately 62% were seen once. This clone turned up a few times. Sample: PBMCs, taken before ibrutinib treatment. This receptor was obtained from a human donor with chronic lymphocytic leukemia.

CDR3 protein: CASSQPTGTNEKLFF. CDR3 nucleotide sequence: TGCGCCAGCAGCCAGCCCACAGGGACTAATGAAAAACTGTTTTTT. V is TRBV4-1 and J is TRBJ1-4; D perhaps matches TRBD1 (6 bases). The length of the CDR3 is 15 residues. Germline V gives CDR1 MGHRA, CDR2 YSYEKL. Trimming left V 3 bases short and J 2 bases short, with 10 bases between.